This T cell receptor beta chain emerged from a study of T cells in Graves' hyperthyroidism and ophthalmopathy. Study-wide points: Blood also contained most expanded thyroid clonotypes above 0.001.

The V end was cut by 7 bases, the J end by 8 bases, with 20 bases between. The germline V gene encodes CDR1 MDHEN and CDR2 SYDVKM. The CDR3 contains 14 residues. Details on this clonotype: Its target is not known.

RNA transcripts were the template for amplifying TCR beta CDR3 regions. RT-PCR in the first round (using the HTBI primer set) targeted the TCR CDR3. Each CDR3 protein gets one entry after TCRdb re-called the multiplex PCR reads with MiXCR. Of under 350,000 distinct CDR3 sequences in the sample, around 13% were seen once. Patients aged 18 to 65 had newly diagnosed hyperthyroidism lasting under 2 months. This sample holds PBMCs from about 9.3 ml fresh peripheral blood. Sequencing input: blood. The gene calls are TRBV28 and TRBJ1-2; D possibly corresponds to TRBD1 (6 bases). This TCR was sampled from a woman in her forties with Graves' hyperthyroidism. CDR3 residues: CASTQGRGGWGYTF. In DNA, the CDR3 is TGTGCCAGCACCCAGGGAAGGGGGGGCTGGGGCTACACCTTC.